This is a list of T cell receptor beta chains from one sample in a study of blood T cells in healthy people across ages. TCRdb analysed the 5' RACE reads with MiXCR anew, one entry per CDR3 protein. The sample lists about 2 million distinct CDR3 sequences; approximately 50% were seen once. Sequencing used blood. The receptors were gathered from a woman in her forties in good health. Each CDR3 is given with its conserved first and last residue. Fields, in order: clone size, V gene, D gene, J gene, CDR3 protein, CDR3 DNA. A D gene is named only where the DNA matches it firmly. For some rows the clone size is stated as once, few or many, or as a class when expanded; others skip it.

>NA|TRBV20-1|NA|TRBJ2-4
CSAPVYTGQYF
TGCAGTGCTCCCGTCTATACGGGGCAGTACTTC
>few|TRBV15|NA|TRBJ1-6
CATRVSYNSPLHF
TGTGCCACCAGGGTTAGCTATAATTCACCCCTCCACTTT
>NA|TRBV6-2/TRBV6-3|TRBD1|TRBJ1-2
CASTLPGTGENYGYTF
TGTGCCAGCACTTTACCCGGGACAGGGGAGAACTATGGCTACACCTTC
>few|TRBV6-5|NA|TRBJ2-5
CASSPGSPETQYF
TGTGCCAGCAGCCCAGGGAGCCCGGAGACCCAGTACTTC
>NA|TRBV2|NA|TRBJ2-1
CASSDRGSAYNEQFF
TGTGCCAGCAGTGATCGGGGGAGCGCCTACAATGAGCAGTTCTTC
>NA|TRBV4-1|NA|TRBJ1-2
CASSQQPDSNYGYTF
TGCGCCAGCAGCCAACAACCGGACAGCAACTATGGCTACACCTTC
>NA|TRBV28|TRBD1|TRBJ2-3
CATNQGQITDTQYF
TGTGCCACCAACCAGGGACAGATCACAGATACGCAGTATTTT
>NA|TRBV12-3/TRBV12-4|NA|TRBJ2-1
CASSRDQGSIQNEQFF
TGTGCCAGCAGTCGAGATCAGGGTAGCATACAGAATGAGCAGTTCTTC
>few|TRBV27|NA|TRBJ2-1
CASLAGAGNEQFF
TGTGCCAGTTTGGCGGGGGCTGGTAATGAGCAGTTCTTC
>NA|TRBV4-3|NA|TRBJ1-2
CASSSGLQTVPYGYTF
TGCGCCAGCAGTAGCGGCCTGCAGACGGTTCCCTATGGCTACACCTTC
>few|TRBV29-1|NA|TRBJ2-1
CSVEDRRGGQAYNEQFF
TGCAGCGTTGAAGATCGGAGAGGGGGGCAAGCCTACAATGAGCAGTTCTTC
>NA|TRBV5-1|TRBD2|TRBJ2-7
CASSLASSGGPYEQYF
TGCGCCAGCAGCTTGGCCTCTAGCGGGGGCCCCTACGAGCAGTACTTC
>few|TRBV29-1|NA|TRBJ2-1
CSVEDPKSSYNEQFF
TGCAGCGTTGAAGATCCTAAGAGCTCCTACAATGAGCAGTTCTTC
>few|TRBV4-3|NA|TRBJ2-1
CASSQGGKKSISYNEQFF
TGCGCCAGCAGCCAAGGGGGGAAAAAGTCTATCTCCTACAATGAGCAGTTCTTC
>NA|TRBV4-1|NA|TRBJ2-5
CASSPDFETQYF
TGCGCCAGCAGCCCCGACTTCGAGACCCAGTACTTC
>NA|TRBV7-2|TRBD2|TRBJ2-3
CACSLVAGGQIDTQYF
TGTGCCTGCAGCTTAGTTGCGGGGGGGCAGATAGATACGCAGTATTTT
>once|TRBV20-1|NA|TRBJ1-2
CSARDGAVYGYTF
TGCAGTGCTAGAGATGGGGCGGTCTATGGCTACACCTTC
>NA|TRBV28|TRBD1|TRBJ1-5
CASRSGQGNNQPQHF
TGTGCCAGCCGATCAGGACAGGGGAACAATCAGCCCCAGCATTTT
>NA|TRBV20-1|NA|TRBJ2-1
CSAPPPSGRSYNEQFF
TGCAGTGCTCCTCCTCCGAGCGGGCGCTCCTACAATGAGCAGTTCTTC
>NA|TRBV12-3/TRBV12-4|NA|TRBJ2-3
CASSLATRLRSDTQYF
TGTGCCAGCAGTTTAGCGACTAGACTGAGGTCGGATACGCAGTATTTT
>NA|TRBV6-5|NA|TRBJ1-2
CASSYSPNGHYGYTF
TGTGCCAGCAGTTACTCGCCGAACGGGCACTATGGCTACACCTTC
>few|TRBV25-1|TRBD2|TRBJ2-3
CASSEFRAGLSTDTQYF
TGTGCCAGCAGTGAGTTCCGAGCGGGGTTGAGCACAGATACGCAGTATTTT
>NA|TRBV28|NA|TRBJ2-7
CASSFSRANYEQYF
TGTGCCAGCAGTTTTTCCAGGGCCAACTACGAGCAGTACTTC
>NA|TRBV28|TRBD2|TRBJ2-7
CASSLSGLAGTYEQYF
TGTGCCAGCAGTTTATCGGGACTAGCGGGGACCTACGAGCAGTACTTC
>once|TRBV19|NA|TRBJ1-6
CASTRAYNSPLHF
TGTGCCAGTACGAGAGCCTATAATTCACCCCTCCACTTT